There are many counts of the clone carrying this T cell receptor beta chain. There are 13 residues in the CDR3. CDR1 and CDR2 (germline): SNHLY, FYNNEI. Trimming removed 2 bases at V and 8 bases at J, with 7 bases between. Libraries of TCR beta came from iRepertoire HTBI primers plus Arm-PCR of CDR3 regions. TCRdb reprocessed the multiplex PCR reads via MiXCR and lists one record per CDR3 protein. Seen here are 200,000 to 250,000 distinct CDR3 sequences, roughly 20% observed once, and the top ten hold approximately 12%. As for time point: newly diagnosed GD, antithyroid drugs for less than 3 months. PBMC RNA was the source of the TCR library. The data stem from a study of regulatory T cells in long-lasting Graves disease. These data were likewise used in another study, on T cells in Graves' hyperthyroidism and ophthalmopathy. This second study says: Recently diagnosed hyperthyroidism of less than 2 months' duration affected patients aged 18 to 65. The HTBI set primed first-round TCR CDR3 RT-PCR.

The chain is built from TRBV2 and TRBJ1-6, with D uncertain. The sequence came from a woman in her twenties or thirties with Graves disease. Sequencing was performed on peripheral blood mononuclear cells (PBMCs), taken at new diagnosis, from a patient treated with antithyroid drugs. CDR3 amino acids: CASSETEDSPLHF. DNA of the CDR3: TGTGCCAGCAGTGAAACAGAGGATTCACCCCTCCACTTT.